These T cell receptor beta chains were read from a single sample in a study of cytomegalovirus exposure and HLA in healthy donors. The table came from immunoSEQ multiplex PCR; TCRdb's copy has only in-frame clones and leaves some out. This table holds 100,000 to 150,000 clones. Material for sequencing was PBMCs. These receptors all stem from a woman aged 35 to 49 in good health and CMV-seronegative. Both conserved end residues are part of each CDR3. Each record gives: CDR3 length, V gene, J gene, CDR3 protein.

13	TRBV2	TRBJ1-1	CAVGTGGNTEAFF
14	TRBV4-1	TRBJ1-2	CASSLTGGGSGYTF
17	TRBV28	TRBJ1-4	CASSPRDRLIANEKLFF
14	TRBV28	TRBJ1-1	CASSLLGVGTEAFF
15	TRBV6-6	TRBJ1-5	CASEPSGGSNQPQHF
13	TRBV19	TRBJ1-2	CASNLRSAGVLNF
15	TRBV6-5	TRBJ1-3	CASRLDSFSGNTIYF
16	TRBV5-6	TRBJ1-3	CASTRPRDSSGNTIYF
19	TRBV10-1	TRBJ2-2	CAGGDRDVAGGTNTGELFF
13	TRBV7-8	TRBJ1-3	CATKLSSGNTIYF
15	TRBV27	TRBJ1-5	CASRFWGDSNQPQHF
20	TRBV9	TRBJ1-1	CASSAQIPSQVGGGDTEAFF
16	TRBV6-6	TRBJ1-5	CASRPDQGVSNQPQHF
12	TRBV5-8	TRBJ2-3	CASSRLTDTQYF
16	TRBV29-1	TRBJ1-1	CSVEEWRASRNTEAFF
14	TRBV14	TRBJ1-5	CAWGQGGGHQPQHF
15	TRBV5-1	TRBJ2-1	CASSSNGREANEQFF
13	TRBV27	TRBJ2-5	CASRPDRAETQYF
14	TRBV19	TRBJ1-5	CASTEGMSNQPQHF
14	TRBV28	TRBJ2-7	CASCDGATSYEQYF
16	TRBV5-1	TRBJ2-5	CASSLKAGTGKETQYF
15	TRBV4-3	TRBJ1-1	CASSQDFGPGTSAFF
15	TRBV4-3	TRBJ2-4	CASSQEGQAPYIQYF
14	TRBV27	TRBJ1-1	CASSLEGENTEAFF